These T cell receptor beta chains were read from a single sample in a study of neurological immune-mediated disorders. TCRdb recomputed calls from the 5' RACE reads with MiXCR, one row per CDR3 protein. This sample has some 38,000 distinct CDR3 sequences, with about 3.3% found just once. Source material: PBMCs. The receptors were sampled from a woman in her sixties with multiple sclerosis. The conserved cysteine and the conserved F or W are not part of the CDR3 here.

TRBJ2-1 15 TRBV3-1 ASSQGRTSGGDDEQF
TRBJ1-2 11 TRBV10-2 ASSYGQGYGYT
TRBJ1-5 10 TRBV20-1 SASDGNQPQH
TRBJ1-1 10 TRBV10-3 ATGTEALEAF
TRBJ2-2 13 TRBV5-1 ASSYARGNTGELF
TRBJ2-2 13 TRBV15 ATSRSGVGTGELF
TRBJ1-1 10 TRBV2 ASSGEGVEAF
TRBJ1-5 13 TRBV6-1 ASMHRGYSNQPQH
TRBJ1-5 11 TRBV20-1 SALTTGTQPQH
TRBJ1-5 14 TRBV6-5 ASSYKDRVTNQPQH
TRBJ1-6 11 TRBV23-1 ASSQGPSWSLH
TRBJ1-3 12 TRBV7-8 ASSLAEVGNTIY
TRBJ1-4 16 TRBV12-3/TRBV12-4 ASSLGHAAGQNNEKLF
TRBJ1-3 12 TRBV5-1 ASSLGLTGNTIY
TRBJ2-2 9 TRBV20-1 SGGATGELF
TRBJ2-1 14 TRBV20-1 SARELGASSYNEQF
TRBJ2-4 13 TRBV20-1 SALPGNLAKNIQY
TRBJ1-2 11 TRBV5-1 ASSLLDNYGYT
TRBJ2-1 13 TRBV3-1 ASSQGAGQYNEQF
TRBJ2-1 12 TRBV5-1 ASSPGQVGNEQF
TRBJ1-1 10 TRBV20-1 SARTANTEAF
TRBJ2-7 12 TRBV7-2 ASSLSGVGYEQY
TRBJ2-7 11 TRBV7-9 ASSLETRAFQY
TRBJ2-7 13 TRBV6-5 ASSYENLFPYEQY
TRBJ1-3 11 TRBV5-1 ASSSTPGNTIY
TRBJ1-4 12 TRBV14 ASSPVGDNEKLF
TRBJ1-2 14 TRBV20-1 SARVGGQGFDYGYT
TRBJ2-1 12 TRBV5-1 ASSAGTVEFEQF
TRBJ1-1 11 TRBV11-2 ASSRKGGTEAF
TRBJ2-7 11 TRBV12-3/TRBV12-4 ASSLTETYEQY
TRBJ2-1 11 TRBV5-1 ASSWGTVNEQF
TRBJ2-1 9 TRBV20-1 SAQAPSEQF
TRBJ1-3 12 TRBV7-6 ASSLERHRNTIY
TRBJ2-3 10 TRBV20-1 SVAEGTDTQY
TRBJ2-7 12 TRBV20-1 SAPMGHRTYEQY
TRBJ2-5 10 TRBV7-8 ASSNQGETQY
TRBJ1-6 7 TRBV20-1 SARAPLH